This T cell receptor (beta chain) was sequenced in a study of CD8+CD57+ T cells in acquired aplastic anemia. Study at large: Recorded DNA amounts for sorted CD4+ and CD8+ cells had an average of 3.2 ug. CD4+ cell libraries from healthy donors averaged about 10.8 million reads. The study, taken as a whole, reports: Fewer than 35 shared CD8+ CDR3s appeared highly expressed within patients' immunodominant clones. Patient and control CD8+ Simpson's diversity was not significantly different.

About this clonotype itself: Its antigen is unknown.

Genomic DNA, the template, was used for profiling of the TCR beta VDJ and CDR3. TCRdb called the reads again in MiXCR, with one record for every CDR3 protein. The sample yields 200,000 to 250,000 distinct CDR3 sequences, around 60% seen once. The ends were cut back, 7 bases at V and 7 bases at J, with 14 bases in the middle. The CDR3 totals 13 residues. Germline values: CDR1 SGHTA, CDR2 FQGTGA. The receptor was derived from a human donor in good health. The sample taken for sequencing was sorted CD4+, CD8+, or CD8+CD57+ T cells (not recorded which) from PBMCs. The chain has TRBV7-3 and TRBJ2-1, with D tentatively TRBD2 (6 bases). This CDR3 is CASTRGTGNEQFF. The CDR3 DNA sequence: TGTGCCAGCACCCGGGGGACGGGAAATGAGCAGTTCTTC.